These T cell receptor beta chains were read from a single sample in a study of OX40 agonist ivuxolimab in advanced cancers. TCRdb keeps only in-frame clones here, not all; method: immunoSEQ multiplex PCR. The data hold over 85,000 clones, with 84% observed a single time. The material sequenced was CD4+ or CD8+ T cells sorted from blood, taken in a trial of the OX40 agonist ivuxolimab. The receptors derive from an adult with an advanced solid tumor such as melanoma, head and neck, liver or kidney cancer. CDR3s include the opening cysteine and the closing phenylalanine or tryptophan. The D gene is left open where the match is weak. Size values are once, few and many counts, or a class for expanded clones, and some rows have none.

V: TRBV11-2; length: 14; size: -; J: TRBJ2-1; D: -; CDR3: CASRPGPGGDEQFF; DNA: TGTGCCAGCAGACCGGGACCCGGAGGGGATGAGCAGTTCTTC
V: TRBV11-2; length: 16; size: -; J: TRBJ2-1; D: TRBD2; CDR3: CASSPTSGGAGSEQFF; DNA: TGTGCCAGCAGCCCAACTAGCGGGGGGGCAGGAAGTGAGCAGTTCTTC
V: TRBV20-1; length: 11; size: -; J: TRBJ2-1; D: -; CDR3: CSALDNNEQFF; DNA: TGCAGTGCTTTAGATAACAATGAGCAGTTCTTC
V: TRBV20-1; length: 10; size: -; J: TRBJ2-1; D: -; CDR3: CSAPRGEQFF; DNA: TGCAGTGCTCCTCGGGGTGAGCAGTTCTTC
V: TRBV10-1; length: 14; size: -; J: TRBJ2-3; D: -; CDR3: CAYNVRGSTDTQYF; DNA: TGCGCCTATAATGTTCGGGGAAGCACAGATACGCAGTATTTT
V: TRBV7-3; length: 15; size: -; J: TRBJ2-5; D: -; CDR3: CASSLTPGDFETQYF; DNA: TGTGCCAGCAGCTTAACTCCCGGGGATTTCGAGACCCAGTACTTC
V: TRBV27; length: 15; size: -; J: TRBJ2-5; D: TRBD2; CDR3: CASSLLYGGEETQYF; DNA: TGTGCCAGCAGTTTACTTTACGGGGGGGAAGAGACCCAGTACTTC
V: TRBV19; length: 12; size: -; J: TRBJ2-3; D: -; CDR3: CASSIRDGLQYF; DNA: TGTGCCAGTAGTATCAGGGACGGACTGCAGTATTTT
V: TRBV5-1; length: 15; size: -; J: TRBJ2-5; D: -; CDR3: CASSLAEGVLGTQYF; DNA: TGCGCCAGCAGCTTGGCCGAGGGGGTCTTGGGGACCCAGTACTTC
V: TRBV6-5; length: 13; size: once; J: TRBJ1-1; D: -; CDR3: CASGQTGNTEAFF; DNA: TGTGCCAGCGGACAGACAGGAAACACTGAAGCTTTCTTT
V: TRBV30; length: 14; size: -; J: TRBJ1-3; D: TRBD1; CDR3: CAWVQGASGNTIYF; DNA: TGTGCCTGGGTCCAGGGGGCTTCCGGAAACACCATATATTTT
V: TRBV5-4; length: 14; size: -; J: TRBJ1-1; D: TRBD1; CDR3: CASSFRTGSGQAFF; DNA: TGTGCCAGCAGCTTCCGGACAGGGAGCGGCCAAGCTTTCTTT
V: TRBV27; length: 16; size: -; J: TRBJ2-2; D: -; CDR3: CASSLSTVIGTGELFF; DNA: TGTGCCAGCAGTTTATCGACGGTAATCGGCACCGGGGAGCTGTTTTTT
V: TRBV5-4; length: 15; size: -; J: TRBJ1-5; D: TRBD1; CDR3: CASSLGGQVNQPQHF; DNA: TGTGCCAGCAGCTTGGGGGGACAGGTCAATCAGCCCCAGCATTTT
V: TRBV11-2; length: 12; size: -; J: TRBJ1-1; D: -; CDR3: CASMLRDTEAFF; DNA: TGTGCCAGCATGTTGAGAGACACTGAAGCTTTCTTT
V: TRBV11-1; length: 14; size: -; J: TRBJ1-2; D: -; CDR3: CASSAQGANYGYTF; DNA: TGTGCCAGCAGCGCACAGGGTGCTAACTATGGCTACACCTTC
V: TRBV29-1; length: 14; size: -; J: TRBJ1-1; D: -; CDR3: CSVVKLSMNTEAFF; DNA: TGCAGCGTTGTAAAGCTGTCAATGAACACTGAAGCTTTCTTT
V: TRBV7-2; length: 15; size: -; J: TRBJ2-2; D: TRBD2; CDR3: CASRAGVLNTGELFF; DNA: TGTGCCAGCAGAGCGGGGGTTCTCAACACCGGGGAGCTGTTTTTT
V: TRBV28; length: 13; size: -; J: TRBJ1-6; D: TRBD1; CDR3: CASHRGESSPLHF; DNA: TGTGCCAGCCACAGGGGGGAGAGCTCACCCCTCCACTTT
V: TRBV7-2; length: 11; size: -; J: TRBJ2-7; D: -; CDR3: CASSSEYEQYF; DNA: TGTGCCAGCAGCTCCGAATACGAGCAGTACTTC
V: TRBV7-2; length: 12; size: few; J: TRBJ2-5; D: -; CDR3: CASSPYGETQYF; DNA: TGTGCCAGCAGCCCTTATGGAGAGACCCAGTACTTC
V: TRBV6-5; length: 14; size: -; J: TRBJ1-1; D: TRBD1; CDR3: CASRKRDRGPEAFF; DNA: TGTGCCAGCAGGAAAAGGGACAGGGGCCCTGAAGCTTTCTTT
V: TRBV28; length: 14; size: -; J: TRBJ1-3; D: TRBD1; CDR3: CASSPTGVGNTIYF; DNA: TGTGCCAGCAGTCCCACAGGGGTCGGAAACACCATATATTTT
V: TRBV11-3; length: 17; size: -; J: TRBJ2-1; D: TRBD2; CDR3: CASSLEGGGYPHNEQFF; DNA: TGTGCCAGCAGCTTAGAGGGCGGGGGGTATCCACACAATGAGCAGTTCTTC
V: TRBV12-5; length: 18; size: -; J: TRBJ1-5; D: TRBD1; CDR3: CASGPGTGSRLGNQPQHF; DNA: TGTGCTAGTGGCCCGGGGACAGGGAGTCGCCTTGGCAATCAGCCCCAGCATTTT
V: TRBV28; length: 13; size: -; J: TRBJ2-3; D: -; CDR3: CASTPRGTDTQYF; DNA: TGTGCCAGCACCCCTCGGGGCACAGATACGCAGTATTTT
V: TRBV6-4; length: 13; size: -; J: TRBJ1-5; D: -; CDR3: CASSGGGEGPQHF; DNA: TGTGCCAGCAGTGGGGGGGGCGAGGGGCCCCAGCATTTT
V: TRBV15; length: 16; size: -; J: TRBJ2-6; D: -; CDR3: CATSRGIHSGANVLTF; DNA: TGTGCCACCAGCAGGGGGATTCACTCTGGGGCCAACGTCCTGACTTTC
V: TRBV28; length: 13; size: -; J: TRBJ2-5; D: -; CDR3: CASSSLDGETQYF; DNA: TGTGCCAGCAGTTCCCTGGATGGGGAGACCCAGTACTTC
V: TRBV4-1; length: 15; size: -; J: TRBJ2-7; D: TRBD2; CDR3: CASSQDPGGTYEQYF; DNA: TGCGCCAGCAGCCAGGATCCGGGGGGGACCTACGAGCAGTACTTC
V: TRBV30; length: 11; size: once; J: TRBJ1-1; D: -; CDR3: CAWQGVTEAFF; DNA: TGTGCCTGGCAAGGAGTCACTGAAGCTTTCTTT
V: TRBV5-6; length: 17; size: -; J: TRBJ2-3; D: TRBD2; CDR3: CASSPRLAGGPTDTQYF; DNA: TGTGCCAGCAGCCCTCGACTAGCGGGGGGTCCGACAGATACGCAGTATTTT
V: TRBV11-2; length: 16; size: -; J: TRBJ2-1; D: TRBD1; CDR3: CASSLAGTGARGEQFF; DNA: TGTGCCAGCAGCTTAGCAGGGACAGGGGCAAGAGGTGAGCAGTTCTTC
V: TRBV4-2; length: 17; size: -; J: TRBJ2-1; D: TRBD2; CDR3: CASSPGTSGGRVSEQFF; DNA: TGTGCCAGCAGCCCCGGGACTAGCGGGGGGCGGGTTAGTGAGCAGTTCTTC
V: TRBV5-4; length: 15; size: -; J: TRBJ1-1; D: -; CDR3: CASSLAQGLNTEAFF; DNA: TGTGCCAGCAGCTTGGCCCAAGGGTTGAACACTGAAGCTTTCTTT
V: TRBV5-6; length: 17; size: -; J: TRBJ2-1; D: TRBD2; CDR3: CASSLVGSGGALDEQFF; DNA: TGTGCCAGCAGCTTGGTTGGTAGCGGGGGGGCCCTCGATGAGCAGTTCTTC
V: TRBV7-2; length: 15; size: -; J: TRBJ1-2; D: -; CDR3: CASSLASGIAYGYTF; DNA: TGTGCCAGCAGCTTAGCATCAGGGATTGCATATGGCTACACCTTC
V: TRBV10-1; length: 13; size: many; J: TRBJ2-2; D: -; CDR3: CASSVIQGGELFF; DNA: TGCGCCAGCAGTGTGATTCAGGGCGGGGAGCTGTTTTTT
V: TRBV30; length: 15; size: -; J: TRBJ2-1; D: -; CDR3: CAWSVGGALYNEQFF; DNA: TGTGCCTGGAGTGTAGGGGGGGCGTTGTATAATGAGCAGTTCTTC
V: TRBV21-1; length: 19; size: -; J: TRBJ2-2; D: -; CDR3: CASSRGHPGTGDDTGELFF; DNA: TGTGCCAGCTCGAGGGGCCATCCCGGGACAGGGGATGACACCGGGGAGCTGTTTTTT
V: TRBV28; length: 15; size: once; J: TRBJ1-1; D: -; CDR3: CASSLDTGSGTEAFF; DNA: TGTGCCAGCAGTTTAGACACAGGGTCTGGCACTGAAGCTTTCTTT
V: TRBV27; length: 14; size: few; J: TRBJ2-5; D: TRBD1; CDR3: CASGGLDRAETQYF; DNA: TGTGCCAGCGGGGGATTGGACAGGGCGGAGACCCAGTACTTC
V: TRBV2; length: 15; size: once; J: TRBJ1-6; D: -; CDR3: CASSVKGGDNSPLHF; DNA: TGTGCCAGCAGTGTAAAGGGTGGGGATAATTCACCCCTCCACTTT
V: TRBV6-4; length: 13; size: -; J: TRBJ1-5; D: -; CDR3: CASSLESNQPQHF; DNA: TGTGCCAGCAGTTTAGAGAGCAATCAGCCCCAGCATTTT
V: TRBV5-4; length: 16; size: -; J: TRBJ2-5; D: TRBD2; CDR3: CASSRPPSGDQETQYF; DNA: TGTGCCAGCAGCCGCCCCCCTAGCGGGGACCAAGAGACCCAGTACTTC
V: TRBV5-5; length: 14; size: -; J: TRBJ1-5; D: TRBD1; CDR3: CASSSDRRNQPQHF; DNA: TGTGCCAGCAGCTCGGACAGGCGCAATCAGCCCCAGCATTTT
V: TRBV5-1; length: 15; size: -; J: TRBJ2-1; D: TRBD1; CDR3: CASSPGTGALNEQFF; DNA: TGCGCCAGCAGCCCCGGGACAGGGGCCCTCAATGAGCAGTTCTTC
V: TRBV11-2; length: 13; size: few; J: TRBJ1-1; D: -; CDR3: CASSLLRFTEAFF; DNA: TGTGCCAGCAGCTTACTACGGTTCACTGAAGCTTTCTTT
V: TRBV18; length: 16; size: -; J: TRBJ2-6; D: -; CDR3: CASSPQGAVGANVLTF; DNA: TGTGCCAGCTCACCACAGGGCGCAGTTGGGGCCAACGTCCTGACTTTC
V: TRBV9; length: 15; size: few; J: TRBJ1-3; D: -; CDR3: CASSGGQYSGNTIYF; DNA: TGTGCCAGCAGCGGGGGACAATACTCTGGAAACACCATATATTTT
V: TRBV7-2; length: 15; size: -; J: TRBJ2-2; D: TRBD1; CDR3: CASSRGQVDTGELFF; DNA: TGTGCCAGCAGCCGAGGACAGGTAGACACCGGGGAGCTGTTTTTT